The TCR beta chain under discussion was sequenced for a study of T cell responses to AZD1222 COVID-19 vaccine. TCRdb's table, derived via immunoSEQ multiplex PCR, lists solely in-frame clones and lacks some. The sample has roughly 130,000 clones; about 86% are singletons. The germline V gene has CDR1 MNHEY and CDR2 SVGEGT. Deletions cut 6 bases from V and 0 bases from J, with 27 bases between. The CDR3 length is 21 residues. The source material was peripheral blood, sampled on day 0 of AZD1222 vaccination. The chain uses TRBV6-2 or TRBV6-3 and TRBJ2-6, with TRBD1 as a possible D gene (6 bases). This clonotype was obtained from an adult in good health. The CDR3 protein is CASSTLSPTGTPVSGANVLTF. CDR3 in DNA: TGTGCCAGCAGCACCCTATCGCCCACAGGGACCCCCGTCTCTGGGGCCAACGTCCTGACTTTC.